The sequence of this T cell receptor beta chain was determined in a study of blood T cell repertoires in COVID-19. For the study at large: The samples span acute and convalescent COVID-19 from the United States, Italy and Spain. The cDNA or gDNA used as material had been derived from T cells, B-cell-depleted T cells, or PBMCs.

Authors' methods: Estimation of nucleated cell counts relied on the amplification of reference gene primers. This table comes from immunoSEQ multiplex PCR, and its TCRdb copy is limited to in-frame clones, with some not included. V, J and clone size were drawn from that table, and D and trimming were deduced from the DNA. The sample includes roughly 270,000 clones, about 82% of them seen just once. This CDR3 contains 13 residues. J gave up 4 bases and V 8 bases, and 10 bases lay outside the gene matches. Germline loops: CDR1 GTSNPN, CDR2 SVGIG (reference sequence). This clone was detected a few times.

The sequencing sample was made of peripheral blood. This clonotype was obtained from a man aged 50 to 60 with active or convalescent COVID-19. The chain combines TRBV30 with TRBJ1-1; 7 bases match TRBD1. CDR3 in amino acids: CAGKQGRSTEAFF. The CDR3 DNA is TGTGCCGGTAAACAGGGGAGATCCACTGAAGCTTTCTTT.